This passage covers 14 T cell receptor beta chains from one sample sequenced in a study of cytomegalovirus exposure and HLA in healthy donors. A multiplex PCR was run with 60 Vbeta primers and 13 Jbeta primers. Sequencing was performed with immunoSEQ multiplex PCR; in TCRdb, only in-frame clones are kept and a portion is missing. The sample contains more than 150,000 clones, more than 60% of which appear only once. The sequencing input was PBMCs. These receptors were collected from a woman in her fifties or sixties in good health and CMV-seropositive.

This chain connects TRBV18 to TRBJ2-4; 7 bases agree with TRBD1. The CDR3 has 13 residues. J gave up 7 bases and V 5 bases, and 5 bases lay outside the gene matches. CDR1 and CDR2 from the germline V gene are KGHSH and LQKENI. The CDR3 spells CASSTRDSNIQYF. CDR3 sequence (DNA): TGTGCCAGCTCAACCCGGGACAGTAACATTCAGTACTTC.

The V call is TRBV7-9, the J call TRBJ1-4; 9 positions agree with TRBD1. This CDR3 comprises 15 residues. From germline, CDR1 is SEHNR and CDR2 FQNEAQ (reference sequence). V was clipped by 5 bases and J by 8 bases; unmatched bases: 9. The CDR3 region is CASSPPGQGGEKLFF. The DNA of the CDR3 is TGTGCCAGCAGCCCTCCGGGACAGGGAGGGGAAAAACTGTTTTTT.

The V call is TRBV6-5, the J call TRBJ2-7, with TRBD2 matching over 8 bases. The germline V gene has CDR1 MNHEY and CDR2 SVGAGI. V shed 2 bases and J 5 bases; nucleotides not matched to a gene: 5. The CDR3 totals 14 residues. DNA of the CDR3: TGTGCCAGCAGTTACAGAGGACTAGCCCACGAGCAGTACTTC. This codes for CASSYRGLAHEQYF.

V usage is TRBV4-2 and J usage is TRBJ1-2; a weak D match, TRBD1 (5 bases). Germline loops: CDR1 LGHNA, CDR2 YNFKEQ. The CDR3 totals 15 residues. V dropped 4 bases and J dropped 2 bases, with 14 bases sitting between them. As DNA, the CDR3 is TGTGCCAGCAGCCCCGATGAAGGGGCCAACTATGGCTACACCTTC. As protein: CASSPDEGANYGYTF.

The rearrangement joins TRBV11-3 to TRBJ2-7; D not certain. The germline V gene has CDR1 SGHNT and CDR2 YENEEA. Trimming pared 5 bases from V and 0 bases from J, leaving 17 bases between. The CDR3 consists of 16 residues. CDR3 residues: CASSPNAAASSYEQYF. For the CDR3, the DNA is TGTGCCAGCAGCCCCAATGCGGCGGCCAGCTCCTACGAGCAGTACTTC.

This clone came up a few times. V gene TRBV6-4 combines with J gene TRBJ2-3; TRBD2 matches 9 bases. CDR3 length: 15 residues. The V gene end was trimmed by 0 bases and the J gene end by 7 bases; junction bases not matched to a gene: 5. CDR1 and CDR2 (germline): MRHNA, SNTAGT. DNA for the CDR3: TGTGCCAGCAGTGACTCGGCGGGAGGGCCGCATACGCAGTATTTT. Translated, it gives CASSDSAGGPHTQYF.

This chain uses TRBV5-4 with TRBJ1-1, with D perhaps TRBD1 (6 bases). The CDR3 loop spans 18 amino acids. Germline-derived CDR1 and CDR2 are SGHNT and YYREEE (reference sequence). The V end was cut by 6 bases, the J end by 4 bases, with 28 bases between. CDR3 in DNA: TGTGCCAGCAATACCCGGGCAAACAGGGTCCAGGGGCGCACTGAAGCTTTCTTT. Its translation: CASNTRANRVQGRTEAFF.

A note on this clone: The sample carries other DNA sequences with the same CDR3. The V call is TRBV11-2, the J call TRBJ1-1; 8 bases agree with TRBD1. J was trimmed by 6 bases and V by 5 bases; bases with no gene match: 2. The CDR3 sequence is 12 residues long. Looked up from germline, CDR1 is SGHAT and CDR2 is FQNNGV. The CDR3 reads CASSLQGAEAFF. The CDR3 nucleotides are TGTGCCAGCAGCCTACAGGGGGCTGAAGCTTTCTTT.

Only one count was recorded for this clone. The V gene is TRBV7-2, the J gene TRBJ2-3; 9 nucleotides match TRBD2. V lost 4 bases to trimming and J lost 1 base; unmatched junction nucleotides: 9. Germline values: CDR1 SGHTA, CDR2 FQGNSA. The CDR3 sequence is 17 residues long. CDR3 in amino acids: CASSSWGRGGGTDTQYF. CDR3 nucleotide sequence: TGTGCCAGCAGCTCCTGGGGCCGCGGGGGGGGCACAGATACGCAGTATTTT.

The V call is TRBV5-4, the J call TRBJ1-2; 9 bases align to TRBD1. V shed 6 bases and J 5 bases; nucleotides not matched to a gene: 2. The CDR3 has 12 residues. CDR1 and CDR2 (germline): SGHNT, YYREEE (reference sequence). As DNA, the CDR3 is TGTGCCAGCACGGACAGGGGATATGGCTACACCTTC. This sequence encodes CASTDRGYGYTF.

The chain combines TRBV5-1 with TRBJ1-3; tentative D call: TRBD1 (5 bases). V was shortened by 4 bases and J by 0 bases, with 14 bases between the two germline ends. CDR3 length: 16 amino acids. Germline V gene data show CDR1 as SGHRS and CDR2 as YFSETQ. CDR3 DNA sequence: TGCGCCAGCAGCACGGGACTTTCGAACTCTGGAAACACCATATATTTT. Its protein product is CASSTGLSNSGNTIYF.

The chain joins TRBV19 to TRBJ1-5; 9 bases are shared with TRBD1. The CDR3 totals 19 residues. CDR1 and CDR2 from the germline V gene are LNHDA and SQIVND (reference sequence). The J segment lost 0 bases and the V segment lost 5 bases, leaving 14 bases of the junction unmatched. CDR3 coding DNA: TGTGCCAGTAGTTCCCGGCGGGGACAGGGAGGATATAGCAATCAGCCCCAGCATTTT. Its translation: CASSSRRGQGGYSNQPQHF.

The table lists this clone with a few counts. The J gene is TRBJ1-5, the V gene TRBV19, with unresolved D. The germline V gene has CDR1 LNHDA and CDR2 SQIVND (reference sequence). The CDR3 covers 16 residues. Trimming removed 5 bases from V and 0 bases from J, with 14 bases in between. CDR3 DNA: TGTGCCAGTAGTCCCCCGACAACCTTTAGCAATCAGCCCCAGCATTTT. Translation: CASSPPTTFSNQPQHF.

The rearrangement joins TRBV25-1 to TRBJ1-2, with D unclear. Germline V gene lookup returns CDR1 MGHDK and CDR2 SYGVNS. The V gene lost 5 bases and the J gene lost 8 bases, with 9 bases spanning the gap. The CDR3 is 11 amino acids. CDR3: CASSSPAGYTF. The CDR3 DNA is TGTGCCAGCAGTTCTCCCGCGGGCTACACCTTC.